These 17 T cell receptor beta chains came from one sample sequenced in a study of TET2 disruption in CD19-targeted CAR T cells. Some clones are missing from TCRdb's copy, which holds only in-frame ones; the method was immunoSEQ multiplex PCR. This listing includes 25,000 to 30,000 clones. These receptors have no identified antigens. Treatment meaning: autologous CTL019 cells: CD19 CAR with 4-1BB and CD3 zeta domains. This specimen consisted of CD8- CAR+ T cells sorted from cultured blood T cells, obtained for CD19 CAR T cell therapy. Subset defined: CD8-negative CAR-positive T cells from the infusion product. Source of these receptors: a man aged 70 or older with chronic lymphocytic leukemia.

A remark on this clone: Read sequence stops 3 residues before the CDR3 end, and the germline J gene provides the missing end. The V call is TRBV5-1, the J call TRBJ2-7; a possible D gene is TRBD1 (6 bases). The CDR3 totals 13 residues. Per germline, CDR1 SGHRS and CDR2 YFSETQ. With 4 bases removed from V and 4 bases from J, the gap between germline ends came to 12 bases. CDR3 DNA (partial): TGCGCCAGCAGCACCGGACAGACATACGAG. Its translation is CASSTGQTYE. In full, the CDR3 is CASSTGQTYEQYF.

Worth noting for this clone: The read terminates 3 residues ahead of where the CDR3 ends, so the germline J gene completes it. The chain has TRBV2 and TRBJ1-4; TRBD1 agrees at 10 bases. Germline V lookup: CDR1 SNHLY, CDR2 FYNNEI. The CDR3 runs to 14 residues. CDR3 bases read: TGTGCCAGCAGTCCGGGACAGGGGCGGTCACCA. This translates into CASSPGQGRSP. The entire CDR3 protein is CASSPGQGRSPLFF.

Note on this clone: The CDR3 end lies 3 residues beyond the end of the read and is filled in from the germline J gene. This chain connects TRBV7-9 to TRBJ1-1; 7 bases map to TRBD1. Germline loops: CDR1 SEHNR, CDR2 FQNEAQ (reference sequence). There are 14 residues in the CDR3. CDR3 DNA, as far as it was read: TGTGCCAGCAGCTTAGTTGGAGGGGGCGAAGAG. Translated, it gives CASSLVGGGEE. The CDR3, in full, reads CASSLVGGGEEAFF.

Points on this clone: The CDR3 is cut off 3 residues early in the read; its end comes from the germline J gene. The rearrangement uses TRBV4-2 and TRBJ1-2, with TRBD1 identical over 7 bases. CDR1 and CDR2 from the germline V gene are LGHNA and YNFKEQ. V was clipped by 5 bases and J by 3 bases; unmatched bases: 9. The CDR3 is 15 amino acids. The DNA read from the CDR3 is TGTGCCAGCAGCGGAACCGGGACAGACGACTATGGC. Its protein product is CASSGTGTDDYG. The whole CDR3 protein reads CASSGTGTDDYGYTF.

A word on this clone: The read stops 3 residues short of the end of the CDR3; the missing end is completed from the germline J gene. V gene TRBV29-1 combines with J gene TRBJ1-2; TRBD1 is a possible D gene (5 bases). The CDR3 contains 12 residues. Germline CDR1 is SQVTM and CDR2 is ANQGSEA. CDR3 sequence: CSVGPGGEDYTF. The CDR3 bases that were read are TGCAGCGTTGGCCCTGGAGGGGAAGAC.

On this clone: Read coverage stops 3 residues before the CDR3 terminus; the germline J gene supplies the remainder. Different DNA sequences within this sample yield the same CDR3. This chain links TRBV20-1 with TRBJ1-2; a possible D gene is TRBD1 (5 bases). CDR1 and CDR2 (germline): DFQATT, SNEGSKA (reference sequence). The CDR3 extends over 13 amino acids. V was shortened by 6 bases and J by 2 bases, with 13 bases between the two germline ends. CDR3 residues: CSAEGGGNYGYTF. CDR3 bases read: TGCAGTGCCGAGGGCGGGGGAAACTATGGC.

As concerns this clone: Sequencing ends 3 residues short of the CDR3 end; the germline J gene provides the rest. The genes are TRBV6-4 and TRBJ1-5; D is possibly TRBD1 (5 bases). With 6 bases removed from V and 3 bases from J, the gap between germline ends came to 9 bases. CDR3 length: 13 residues. Per germline, CDR1 MRHNA and CDR2 SNTAGT. CDR3 DNA, as far as it was read: TGTGCCAGCAGCAGGGAAAACAATCAGCCC. Translation gives CASSRENNQP. The whole CDR3 sequence reads CASSRENNQPQHF.

With regard to this clone: From the germline J gene comes the end of the CDR3, since the read stops 3 residues before it. The chain has TRBV5-8 and TRBJ1-2, with D unclear. CDR3 length: 14 amino acids. Trimming took 0 bases from V and 4 from J, leaving 10 bases between them. Germline assignment: CDR1 SGHTS and CDR2 YDEGEE. The CDR3 bases that were read are TGTGCCAGCAGCTTGGAGCCGAAGAGCTATGGC. This sequence encodes CASSLEPKSYG. The whole CDR3 protein is CASSLEPKSYGYTF.

This clone counts as medium-sized by frequency. The read falls 3 residues short of the CDR3 end, and the missing part is taken from the germline J gene. The chain joins TRBV7-2 to TRBJ1-5, with a weak D call TRBD1 (5 bases). CDR3 length equals 14 residues. V shed 1 base and J shed 6 bases, with 10 bases lying between them. The V gene's germline CDR1 is SGHTA and CDR2 FQGNSA. This CDR3 is CASSLGGRGQPQHF. The part of the CDR3 DNA that was read is TGTGCCAGCAGCTTAGGTGGTAGGGGTCAGCCC.

As for this clone: The read halts 3 residues ahead of the CDR3 end, with the missing end drawn from the germline J gene. The gene calls are TRBV5-1 and TRBJ2-1, with 10 bases identical to TRBD2. Trimming took 2 bases from V and 4 from J; bases not matched to a gene: 3. This CDR3 comprises 15 residues. Germline assignment: CDR1 SGHRS and CDR2 YFSETQ. The CDR3: CASSLASGGYNEQFF. The sequenced CDR3 bases are TGCGCCAGCAGCTTAGCTAGCGGGGGTTACAATGAG.

To note about this clone: The read stops 3 residues short of the end of the CDR3; the missing end is completed from the germline J gene. The chain has TRBV20-1 and TRBJ2-3; TRBD2 agrees at 9 bases. CDR1 is DFQATT and CDR2 is SNEGSKA in the germline V gene (reference sequence). CDR3 size: 14 residues. The CDR3: CSVARDTAGGTQYF. The covered CDR3 bases are TGCAGTGTGGCCCGGGACACCGCGGGGGGGACG.

Here the CDR3 reads CASSPRLNTEAFF. Incomplete CDR3 DNA: TGTGCCAGCAGCCCCCGTTTGAACACTGAA. The gene calls are TRBV11-2 and TRBJ1-1; no clear D. The read halts 3 residues ahead of the CDR3 end, with the missing end drawn from the germline J gene. Germline CDR1 reads SGHAT; CDR2 reads FQNNGV. Deletions cut 5 bases from V and 0 bases from J, with 7 bases between. CDR3 length: 13 amino acids.

Worth noting for this clone: Coverage ceases 3 residues before the CDR3 finishes, and the germline J gene fills in the end. The chain joins TRBV12-3 or TRBV12-4 to TRBJ2-2, with a tentative D call TRBD2 (5 bases). V was cut by 3 bases and J by 4 bases, with 12 bases left in between. The CDR3 is made up of 15 amino acids. The CDR3 bases that were read are TGTGCCAGCAGTTTCGAGGGTATCCCCACCGGGGAG. It is translated as CASSFEGIPTGE. The full CDR3 protein reads CASSFEGIPTGELFF.

Comments on this clone: The read halts 3 residues ahead of the CDR3 end, with the missing end drawn from the germline J gene. The J gene is TRBJ1-1, the V gene TRBV7-2; D is ambiguous. V lost 4 bases and J lost 1, with 7 bases in between. The CDR3 covers 13 residues. The germline gives CDR1 SGHTA, CDR2 FQGNSA. The CDR3 loop reads CASSSARNTEAFF. The CDR3 bases that were read are TGTGCCAGCAGCTCCGCCAGGAACACTGAA. The entire variable domain, with the rest obtained from reference TRBV7-2 and TRBJ1-1, is as follows: GAGVSQSPSNKVTEKGKDVELRCDPISGHTALYWYRQSLGQGLEFLIYFQGNSAPDKSGLPSDRFSAERTGGSVSTLTIQRTQQEDSAVYLCASSSARNTEAFFGQGTRLTVV.

The CDR3 DNA, read in part, is TGTGCCAGCGGAATGACAGGGAACGAG. It specifies CASGMTGNE. The whole CDR3 sequence reads CASGMTGNEQYF. The V gene is TRBV11-3, the J gene TRBJ2-7; 7 nucleotides line up with TRBD1. Sequencing ends 3 residues short of the CDR3 end; the germline J gene provides the rest. The CDR3 contains 12 residues. Germline values: CDR1 SGHNT, CDR2 YENEEA. V dropped 8 bases and J dropped 5; count of bases not matched to a gene: 6.

To note about this clone: The junction departs from the called germline gene at one end, perhaps through a read error. Sequencing ends 3 residues short of the CDR3 end; the germline J gene provides the rest. This sequence joins TRBV10-3 and TRBJ1-2, with 9 nucleotides matching TRBD1. Germline V gives CDR1 ENHRY, CDR2 SYGVKD. The CDR3 loop spans 19 amino acids. The CDR3 here is CAISGTGQGTSQPVYDYTF. The covered CDR3 bases are TGTGCCATCAGTGGGACAGGACAGGGGACAAGCCAACCCGTATATGAC.

Points on this clone: The DNA ends 3 residues before the CDR3 does, and the rest of the CDR3 is filled in from the germline J gene. The V call is TRBV20-1, the J call TRBJ1-1, with 8 nucleotides matching TRBD1. Germline CDR1 is DFQATT and CDR2 is SNEGSKA (reference sequence). The CDR3 spans 14 residues. With V trimmed by 3 bases and J by 2 bases, 5 bases remained unmatched. Incomplete CDR3 DNA: TGCAGTGCTAGCCGGACAGGGACCAACACTGAA. Translating gives CSASRTGTNTE. From start to end, the CDR3 is CSASRTGTNTEAFF.